The 18 T cell receptor beta chains reported below all come from one sample, sequenced in a study of CD8 T cells in ankylosing spondylitis. One entry per CDR3 protein, called by TCRdb with MiXCR from the 5' RACE reads. Of tens of thousands of distinct CDR3 sequences listed, around 30% are singletons. Sequenced: blood, either unsorted or a sorted T cell fraction (not recorded which). These receptors all stem from a male donor with ankylosing spondylitis or in good health (not recorded which).

This clonotype was seen at least ten times. The rearrangement uses TRBV6-2 or TRBV6-3 and TRBJ2-7; D is possibly TRBD1 (6 bases). There are 13 residues in the CDR3. The germline CDR1 and CDR2 sequences are MNHEY and SVGEGT. The V end lost 6 bases, the J end lost 2 bases, and 11 bases lay between the germline ends. The CDR3 sequence: CASSSQGPYEQYF. The DNA for the CDR3 is TGTGCCAGCAGCTCACAGGGACCCTACGAGCAGTACTTC.

This clonotype was found a few times. The chain is built from TRBV20-1 and TRBJ2-4; D unclear. V dropped 7 bases and J dropped 6 bases, with 19 bases sitting between them. CDR3 length: 14 amino acids. Germline CDR1 DFQATT, CDR2 SNEGSKA (reference sequence). CDR3 amino acids: CSGTSYLLGNIQYF. CDR3 bases: TGCAGTGGGACCTCTTACCTCCTTGGAAACATTCAGTACTTC.

In this sample, this clonotype turned up a few times. V gene TRBV29-1 combines with J gene TRBJ2-7; D unresolved. The CDR3 totals 11 residues. V lost 8 bases and J 7 bases, leaving 15 bases between the germline ends. Per the germline V gene, CDR1 is SQVTM and CDR2 is ANQGSEA. This CDR3 reads CSTWTDGEQYV. Written as DNA, the CDR3 is TGCAGCACATGGACGGACGGGGAGCAGTACGTC.

This clonotype was recorded many times. The rearrangement links TRBV5-1 to TRBJ2-7; D is unclear. This CDR3 is 11 amino acids long. Germline V gives CDR1 SGHRS, CDR2 YFSETQ. Deletions cut 0 bases from V and 6 bases from J, with 4 bases between. DNA of the CDR3: TGCGCCAGCAGCTTGGGTCTCGAGCAGTACTTC. Amino acids: CASSLGLEQYF.

This chain connects TRBV6-1 to TRBJ2-7; maybe TRBD1 (7 bases). The CDR3 covers 14 residues. With 4 bases removed from V and 4 bases from J, the gap between germline ends came to 14 bases. Germline lookup yields CDR1 MNHNS and CDR2 SASEGT. The CDR3 sequence: CASSGGGGIYEQYF. The CDR3 DNA reads TGTGCCAGCAGTGGAGGAGGGGGCATTTACGAGCAGTACTTC.

The genes are TRBV7-8 and TRBJ2-1; D is unresolved. Germline V CDR1 and CDR2: SGHVS, FQNEAQ. The CDR3 is 12 residues long. V gave up 1 base and J gave up 6 bases, with 4 bases separating them. CDR3 sequence: CASSLGVNEQFF. The DNA for the CDR3 is TGTGCCAGCAGCTTAGGGGTCAATGAGCAGTTCTTC.

This chain uses TRBV20-1 with TRBJ1-1; 8 bases fit TRBD1. From germline, CDR1 is DFQATT and CDR2 SNEGSKA (reference sequence). V lost 5 bases, J lost 6 bases, and 2 bases stayed unmatched. This CDR3 contains 11 residues. This chain's CDR3 is CSAGQGAEAFF. The CDR3 nucleotides read TGCAGTGCTGGACAGGGAGCTGAAGCTTTCTTT.

This clonotype was recorded at least ten times. The chain employs TRBV6-5 and TRBJ2-2; 7 bases align to TRBD2. This CDR3 is 15 amino acids long. Unmatched junction bases numbered 0, after V lost 2 bases and J lost 0 bases. The germline gives CDR1 MNHEY, CDR2 SVGAGI. CDR3 in DNA: TGTGCCAGCAGTTACAGCGGGGCGAACACCGGGGAGCTGTTTTTT. Amino acid sequence: CASSYSGANTGELFF.

This clonotype has just a few counts. The chain combines TRBV5-1 with TRBJ2-1; D unclear. Trimming took 5 bases from V and 4 from J, leaving 13 bases between them. The CDR3 is made up of 14 amino acids. CDR1 and CDR2 (germline): SGHRS, YFSETQ. This CDR3 reads CASSSRLGYNEQFF. The CDR3 coding sequence is TGCGCCAGCAGTTCCCGACTGGGGTACAATGAGCAGTTCTTC.

CDR3 DNA sequence: TGTGCCAGCAGCCCTAACAGGGGGGAAGGCTACACCTTC. Residues: CASSPNRGEGYTF. The V call is TRBV6-1, the J call TRBJ1-2; 8 bases agree with TRBD1. Germline V lookup: CDR1 MNHNS, CDR2 SASEGT. V dropped 6 bases and J dropped 8; count of bases not matched to a gene: 8. This CDR3 comprises 13 residues.

The J gene is TRBJ2-1, the V gene TRBV6-1; tentatively, D is TRBD2 (5 bases). Looked up from germline, CDR1 is MNHNS and CDR2 is SASEGT. CDR3 length: 14 residues. V lost 7 bases to trimming and J lost 5 bases, with 15 bases between them. CDR3 sequence reads: CASKRRAFDNEQFF. In DNA, the CDR3 is TGTGCCAGCAAACGGCGGGCCTTCGACAATGAGCAGTTCTTC.

The rearrangement uses TRBV9 and TRBJ1-2; D not certain. The CDR3 runs 13 residues. Trimming cost V 3 bases and J 8 bases, with 14 bases left between them. From germline, CDR1 is SGDLS and CDR2 YYNGEE. Here the CDR3 reads CASSAAITGGYTF. Written as DNA, the CDR3 is TGTGCCAGCAGCGCCGCAATTACCGGGGGCTACACCTTC. Based on the CDR3 plus reference TRBV9 and TRBJ1-2, the full variable domain is DSGVTQTPKHLITATGQRVTLRCSPRSGDLSVYWYQQSLDQGLQFLIQYYNGEERAKGNILERFSAQQFPDLHSELNLSSLELGDSALYFCASSAAITGGYTFGSGTRLTVV.

The chain couples TRBV27 to TRBJ1-2; unclear D gene. With 6 bases removed from V and 7 bases from J, the gap between germline ends came to 15 bases. CDR1 and CDR2 (germline): MNHEY, SMNVEV (reference sequence). This CDR3 spans 13 amino acids. The CDR3 loop is CASRGLRGSGYTF. The CDR3 bases are TGTGCCAGCAGGGGCCTCCGAGGTAGTGGCTACACCTTC.

In its sample, this clonotype was seen a few times. The gene calls are TRBV14 and TRBJ1-1, with D tentatively TRBD1 (6 bases). With 8 bases removed from V and 4 bases from J, the gap between germline ends came to 14 bases. CDR3 length equals 13 residues. From germline, CDR1 is SGHDN and CDR2 FVKESK. The CDR3 loop reads CASGPQGTTEAFF. CDR3 sequence (DNA): TGTGCCAGCGGACCTCAGGGGACCACTGAAGCTTTCTTT.

This clonotype was counted only a few times. V is TRBV18 and J is TRBJ2-7, with D uncertain. V was trimmed by 2 bases and J by 6 bases, leaving 11 bases between them. CDR3 length equals 13 residues. Germline V gives CDR1 KGHSH, CDR2 LQKENI. CDR3 DNA sequence: TGTGCCAGCTCACCAGTAAACGGTGGCGAGCAGTACTTC. Amino acid sequence: CASSPVNGGEQYF.

The chain carries TRBV2 and TRBJ1-6; tentative D call: TRBD1 (5 bases). Per germline, CDR1 SNHLY and CDR2 FYNNEI. The CDR3 is 14 residues long. V was clipped by 0 bases and J by 10 bases, with 10 bases between them. CDR3 in amino acids: CASSEAGVGSPLHF. CDR3 in DNA: TGTGCCAGCAGTGAAGCGGGGGTAGGATCACCCCTCCACTTT.

This chain uses TRBV5-1 with TRBJ1-4; D might be TRBD1 (5 bases). Trimming removed 5 bases from V and 5 bases from J, with 16 bases in between. This CDR3 has 15 amino acids. Per germline, CDR1 SGHRS and CDR2 YFSETQ. CDR3 sequence reads: CASRFQPGRNEKLFF. The CDR3 coding sequence is TGCGCCAGCAGATTTCAGCCGGGACGGAATGAAAAACTGTTTTTT.

This clonotype was picked up many times. The CDR3 spells CASSYTGVVGDEQFF. CDR3 sequence (DNA): TGTGCCAGCAGCTACACCGGGGTCGTAGGGGATGAGCAGTTCTTC. V usage is TRBV5-6 and J usage is TRBJ2-1; either TRBD1 or TRBD2 may fit D (5 bases each). Trimming pared 3 bases from V and 8 bases from J, leaving 18 bases between. The CDR3 consists of 15 residues. The germline gives CDR1 SGHDT, CDR2 YYEEEE.